In its sample, the clone carrying this T cell receptor (beta chain) was seen many times. What it binds is not known. This entry is derived from a study of T cells in Graves' hyperthyroidism and ophthalmopathy. Clinical symptoms, serum thyroxine and TRAb, thyroid ultrasound and orbital computed tomography together formed the diagnostic basis. The length of the CDR3 is 14 residues. CDR1 KGHDR and CDR2 SFDVKD come from the germline V gene. Trimming removed 8 bases from V and 0 bases from J, with 11 bases in between. The source material, RNA transcripts, was used to amplify TCR beta CDR3 regions. With the HTBI primer set, the TCR CDR3 went through a first round of RT-PCR. MiXCR, applied by TCRdb to the multiplex PCR reads, yields one record per CDR3 protein. Of some 92,000 distinct CDR3 sequences in the sample, approximately 42% were seen once. Points from the study as a whole: Appearing also in blood were most of the thyroid clonotypes expanded above 0.001.

Sequencing input: peripheral blood or thyroid tissue (not recorded which). This receptor was identified in a woman aged 30 to 39 with Graves' hyperthyroidism. V and J are TRBV24-1 and TRBJ2-3; TRBD1 might be the D (6 bases). CDR3 sequence (DNA): TGTGCCACCAACCAGGGGTCTAGCACAGATACGCAGTATTTT. Encoded protein: CATNQGSSTDTQYF.